This note documents a single T cell receptor beta chain sequence. This specimen belongs to a study of T cells after yellow fever vaccination. Conversion of TCR transcripts into cDNA relied on 5'RACE template switching, which added a universal primer site and UMIs. One entry per CDR3 protein results from TCRdb running MiXCR on the 5' RACE reads. This table holds 500,000 to 650,000 distinct CDR3 sequences, about 13% found once. With 6 bases clipped from V and 0 bases from J, the junction kept 4 bases outside the gene matches. Germline V CDR1 and CDR2: ENHRY, SYGVKD. CDR3 size: 16 residues. This rearrangement joins TRBV10-3 to TRBJ2-6; 8 positions match TRBD1. The clonotype was recovered from a man younger than 45 who received the YFV17D yellow fever vaccine. Sequencing was performed on PBMCs, taken on the day of the yellow fever booster vaccination. The DNA for the CDR3 is TGTGCCATCAGGGGAACAGGGGGCTCTGGGGCCAACGTCCTGACTTTC. It encodes CAIRGTGGSGANVLTF.